The rows below give T cell receptor beta chains drawn from one sample of a study of cytomegalovirus exposure and HLA in healthy donors. Clones were sequenced by immunoSEQ multiplex PCR, and TCRdb holds only the in-frame ones, with some missing. This sample's clone table lists about 210,000 clones. Sequenced sample: PBMCs. The receptors originated from a woman in her 30s in good health and CMV-seropositive. Both conserved end residues are part of each CDR3. A D gene is named only where the DNA matches it firmly.

TRBJ2-1	TRBV7-9	NA	CASSFKGSGYNEQFF	TGTGCCAGCAGCTTTAAAGGGAGTGGCTACAATGAGCAGTTCTTC
TRBJ2-6	TRBV5-4	NA	CASSPPGGSSGANVLTF	TGTGCCAGCAGCCCCCCCGGCGGGTCTTCTGGGGCCAACGTCCTGACTTTC
TRBJ2-1	TRBV5-1	TRBD1	CASSPAGQGAYNEQFF	TGCGCCAGCAGCCCCGCTGGACAGGGGGCCTACAATGAGCAGTTCTTC
TRBJ2-6	TRBV2	TRBD1	CASSGGRTGSGANVLTF	TGTGCCAGCAGTGGGGGTAGGACAGGCTCTGGGGCCAACGTCCTGACTTTC
TRBJ2-3	TRBV6-1	NA	CASSPSEEADTQYF	TGTGCCAGCAGCCCTAGCGAGGAGGCAGATACGCAGTATTTT
TRBJ2-7	TRBV27	NA	CASSLRLANYEQYF	TGTGCCAGCAGTTTAAGGCTAGCGAACTACGAGCAGTACTTC
TRBJ1-2	TRBV18	NA	CASSPRQSEGYTF	TGTGCCAGCTCACCGCGACAGTCAGAAGGCTACACCTTC
TRBJ1-3	TRBV6-5	NA	CASRRTGVSGNTIYF	TGTGCCAGCAGACGCACCGGGGTTTCTGGAAACACCATATATTTT
TRBJ2-5	TRBV7-9	NA	CASSFAGSEETQYF	TGTGCCAGCAGCTTCGCCGGGAGTGAAGAGACCCAGTACTTC
TRBJ1-2	TRBV5-1	NA	CASSSSGLDYGYTF	TGCGCCAGCAGCTCCTCGGGACTTGACTATGGCTACACCTTC
TRBJ2-7	TRBV7-6	NA	CASSPSGGPLGSYEQYF	TGTGCCAGCAGCCCCTCGGGTGGCCCACTAGGGTCCTACGAGCAGTACTTC
TRBJ2-1	TRBV6-1	NA	CASSEARLPYNEQFF	TGTGCCAGCAGTGAAGCGCGACTCCCCTACAATGAGCAGTTCTTC
TRBJ2-7	TRBV7-2	TRBD2	CASSVGAAGGHLRYEQYF	TGTGCCAGCAGCGTCGGGGCAGCGGGGGGGCACCTACGCTACGAGCAGTACTTC
TRBJ2-3	TRBV10-1	NA	CASPKGSGVQDTQYF	TGCGCCAGTCCCAAAGGGTCAGGGGTACAAGATACGCAGTATTTT
TRBJ1-1	TRBV10-2	NA	CASMYLMNTEAFF	TGCGCCAGCATGTACTTAATGAACACTGAAGCTTTCTTT
TRBJ1-5	TRBV7-2	NA	CASSPGFNQPQHF	TGTGCCAGCAGTCCAGGGTTCAATCAGCCCCAGCATTTT
TRBJ2-1	TRBV7-9	TRBD2	CASSLISLLAGGTYNEQFF	TGTGCCAGCAGCTTAATCAGTCTCCTAGCGGGAGGCACCTACAATGAGCAGTTCTTC
TRBJ1-1	TRBV20-1	NA	CSAEPRIEAFF	TGCAGTGCCGAGCCGAGGATTGAAGCTTTCTTT
TRBJ2-1	TRBV5-1	TRBD2	CASSLLAGVSYNEQFF	TGCGCCAGCAGCTTGCTAGCGGGAGTTAGCTACAATGAGCAGTTCTTC
TRBJ1-1	TRBV28	NA	CASSFHRGNTEAFF	TGTGCCAGCAGTTTTCATCGGGGGAACACTGAAGCTTTCTTT
TRBJ1-5	TRBV7-2	NA	CASSLLQGDSNQPQHF	TGTGCCAGCAGCTTACTACAGGGCGACAGCAATCAGCCCCAGCATTTT
TRBJ1-1	TRBV4-3	NA	CASSQDRDTEAFF	TGCGCCAGCAGCCAAGACAGGGACACTGAAGCTTTCTTT
TRBJ2-7	TRBV5-4	TRBD1	CASSLRQGAYEQYF	TGTGCCAGCAGCTTAAGACAGGGAGCCTACGAGCAGTACTTC
TRBJ2-3	TRBV28	NA	CASSLRDTQYF	TGTGCCAGCAGTTTGCGGGATACGCAGTATTTT
TRBJ1-4	TRBV6-1	NA	CASSEQSGLEKLFF	TGTGCCAGCAGTGAACAGTCAGGGCTGGAAAAACTGTTTTTT
TRBJ2-2	TRBV4-3	NA	CASSQGWLDRTGELFF	TGCGCCAGCAGCCAAGGTTGGCTAGATCGGACCGGGGAGCTGTTTTTT
TRBJ2-7	TRBV7-2	NA	CASSYLYEQYF	TGTGCCAGCAGCTACCTATACGAGCAGTACTTC
TRBJ2-7	TRBV2	NA	CASSDDSTYEQYF	TGTGCCAGCAGTGATGACAGTACCTACGAGCAGTACTTC
TRBJ1-5	TRBV6-1	NA	CASSEDRVVLIQPQHF	TGTGCCAGCAGTGAAGACAGGGTTGTTCTTATCCAGCCCCAGCATTTT
TRBJ2-1	TRBV6-1	TRBD2	CASSPESAGGNEQFF	TGTGCCAGCAGCCCCGAGAGTGCGGGGGGCAATGAGCAGTTCTTC
TRBJ1-5	TRBV5-6	NA	CASSYQMTGNQPQHF	TGTGCCAGCAGTTACCAAATGACAGGCAATCAGCCCCAGCATTTT